A single sample is the source of the 13 T cell receptor beta chains below, sequenced in a study of cytomegalovirus exposure and HLA in healthy donors. Primers for the PCR totalled 60 Vbeta and 13 Jbeta. Method: immunoSEQ multiplex PCR; TCRdb's copy keeps in-frame clones and lacks some. Here the sample spans more than 250,000 clones, approximately 90% being singletons. The material sequenced was PBMCs. The receptors come from a woman aged 18-35 years in good health and CMV-seronegative.

This clone was seen a handful of times. The chain joins TRBV5-1 to TRBJ1-2; weak D call: TRBD1 (5 bases). The CDR3 covers 14 residues. Germline assignment: CDR1 SGHRS and CDR2 YFSETQ. The V end was cut by 4 bases, the J end by 2 bases, with 12 bases between. CDR3 nucleotides: TGCGCCAGCAGCGAAGCAGGGCGGAACTATGGCTACACCTTC. Its translation: CASSEAGRNYGYTF.

V usage is TRBV7-8 and J usage is TRBJ2-7, with 10 positions matching TRBD2. CDR3 length equals 17 residues. V trimming: 0 bases; J trimming: 2 bases; junction bases outside the gene matches: 7. Germline CDR1 reads SGHVS; CDR2 reads FQNEAQ. The CDR3 here is CASSLAPPSGGAYEQYF. As DNA, the CDR3 is TGTGCCAGCAGCTTAGCCCCTCCGAGCGGGGGGGCCTACGAGCAGTACTTC.

This chain uses TRBV4-2 with TRBJ1-2; the D is unclear. The CDR3 consists of 13 residues. Trimming took off 5 bases at V and 6 bases at J, with 13 bases between the two ends. The germline CDR1 and CDR2 sequences are LGHNA and YNFKEQ. The CDR3 region is CASSSGGANGYTF. The CDR3 DNA reads TGTGCCAGCAGCTCTGGCGGTGCAAATGGCTACACCTTC.

The chain uses TRBV5-1 and TRBJ2-1; D is perhaps TRBD2 (6 bases). Germline CDR1 is SGHRS and CDR2 is YFSETQ. Trimming stripped 0 bases from V and 4 bases from J, with 11 bases between. This CDR3 region has 15 residues. CDR3 residues: CASSLAAGNYNEQFF. The CDR3 nucleotides read TGCGCCAGCAGCTTGGCCGCGGGAAATTACAATGAGCAGTTCTTC.

V and J are TRBV6-6 and TRBJ2-7, with 9 bases identical to TRBD2. This CDR3 contains 14 residues. V shed 3 bases and J 3 bases; nucleotides not matched to a gene: 3. The V gene's germline CDR1 is MNHNY and CDR2 SVGAGI (reference sequence). The CDR3 nucleotides read TGTGCCAGCAGTTATGGCGGGGGGGACTACGAGCAGTACTTC. Translating it yields CASSYGGGDYEQYF.

This rearrangement joins TRBV7-9 to TRBJ2-7; TRBD1 agrees at 9 bases. V lost 3 bases and J lost 3; bases outside the gene matches: 6. CDR1 is SEHNR and CDR2 is FQNEAQ in the germline V gene (reference sequence). CDR3 length: 15 amino acids. This chain's CDR3 is CASSFAGQGDYEQYF. The CDR3 region has the DNA TGTGCCAGCAGCTTTGCGGGACAGGGAGACTACGAGCAGTACTTC.

V is TRBV11-2 and J is TRBJ2-3; no firm D call. The V end was cut by 0 bases, the J end by 4 bases, with 8 bases between. The CDR3 is 14 residues long. Germline V lookup: CDR1 SGHAT, CDR2 FQNNGV. The CDR3 loop is CASSLDLVADTQYF. DNA of the CDR3: TGTGCCAGCAGCTTAGACCTAGTCGCAGATACGCAGTATTTT.

The rearrangement links TRBV7-3 to TRBJ1-6; 7 positions match TRBD1. The J segment lost 7 bases and the V segment lost 5 bases, leaving 5 bases of the junction unmatched. This CDR3 has 14 amino acids. Germline loops: CDR1 SGHTA, CDR2 FQGTGA. The CDR3: CASSRGQVNSPLHF. CDR3 bases: TGTGCCAGCAGCCGAGGACAGGTCAATTCACCCCTCCACTTT.

CDR3: CATSRDGRENQPQHF. The CDR3 DNA is TGTGCCACCAGCAGAGATGGCAGGGAAAATCAGCCCCAGCATTTT. The chain employs TRBV15 and TRBJ1-5; perhaps TRBD1 as D (5 bases). The CDR3 runs to 15 residues. Per the germline V gene, CDR1 is LNHNV and CDR2 is YYDKDF (reference sequence). V was trimmed by 0 bases and J by 4 bases, leaving 10 bases between them.

V and J are TRBV7-9 and TRBJ1-2; D is ambiguous. With 2 bases removed from V and 8 bases from J, the gap between germline ends came to 6 bases. CDR3 length equals 11 residues. Germline-derived CDR1 and CDR2 are SEHNR and FQNEAQ (reference sequence). DNA of the CDR3: TGTGCCAGCAGCTTATCCTCGGGCTACACCTTC. This sequence encodes CASSLSSGYTF. The complete variable domain, with remaining parts taken from reference TRBV7-9 and TRBJ1-2, reads DTGVSQNPRHKITKRGQNVTFRCDPISEHNRLYWYRQTLGQGPEFLTYFQNEAQLEKSRLLSDRFSAERPKGSFSTLEIQRTEQGDSAMYLCASSLSSGYTFGSGTRLTVV.

The chain combines TRBV2 with TRBJ1-1, with D unresolved. The length of the CDR3 is 13 residues. Trimming pared 2 bases from V and 2 bases from J, leaving 6 bases between. CDR1 is SNHLY, CDR2 FYNNEI, per germline. In nucleotides, the CDR3 is TGTGCCAGCAGTGAATATAGTAACACTGAAGCTTTCTTT. Translating gives CASSEYSNTEAFF.

The chain recombines TRBV2 with TRBJ2-5; D remains unclear. Gene TRBJ2-7 matches the end of the DNA better, so the J call may be wrong. Germline V lookup: CDR1 SNHLY, CDR2 FYNNEI. This CDR3 is built from 13 residues. The DNA for the CDR3 is TGTGCCAGCAGTGCTAGACCCAATTCCGAGCAGTACTTC. The encoded protein is CASSARPNSEQYF.

Details on this clone: A junction boundary mismatches the germline segment, possibly from a read error. V and J are TRBV9 and TRBJ2-2; 7 positions agree with TRBD2. The CDR3 is 16 residues long. The germline CDR1 and CDR2 sequences are SGDLS and YYNGEE. The CDR3, as DNA: TGTGCCAGCAGCCCTCGACTAGCAGGGAACACCAGGGAGCTGTTTTTT. Protein product: CASSPRLAGNTRELFF.